This T cell receptor (beta chain) appears in the sequencing data of a study of blood T cell repertoires in COVID-19. Turning to the study itself: Samples came from the United States, Italy and Spain, spanning acute and convalescent COVID-19. PBMCs, B-cell-depleted T cells, or T cells were the source of the cDNA or gDNA that made up the material.

As handled by the study authors: Quantification of nucleated cells was approximated via reference gene primer amplification. Assay used: immunoSEQ multiplex PCR; TCRdb lists only in-frame clones, some missing. The V and J calls and clone size come from that table; D and trimming were worked out from the DNA. The sample consists of 250,000 to 300,000 clones, 88% of them appearing once. CDR1 and CDR2 from the germline V gene are MNHEY and SMNVEV (reference sequence). After removal of 4 bases from V and 6 bases from J, the junction contained 14 bases not matched to a gene. The CDR3 consists of 17 residues.

The receptor comes from a woman under 40 with acute or convalescent COVID-19. The J gene is TRBJ2-1, the V gene TRBV27, with TRBD2 matching over 8 bases. Sequencing was carried out using peripheral blood. The CDR3 loop is CASSSPRGTSPLNEQFF. The CDR3 bases are TGTGCCAGCAGTTCCCCAAGAGGGACTAGTCCCCTCAATGAGCAGTTCTTC.